This T cell receptor (beta chain) was profiled in a study of blood T cell repertoires in COVID-19. Study as a whole: Whether acute or convalescent, the COVID-19 samples came from the United States, Italy and Spain. T cells, B-cell-depleted T cells, or PBMCs provided the cDNA or gDNA that served as material.

The method was immunoSEQ multiplex PCR; TCRdb's version includes in-frame clones alone and lacks a portion of them. The sample has over 150,000 clones; around 80% are singletons. The CDR3 extends over 14 amino acids. Germline values: CDR1 SGDLS, CDR2 YYNGEE. Trimming at V came to 3 bases and at J to 4 bases, leaving 5 bases not matched to a gene. The chain recombines TRBV9 with TRBJ2-3; 7 bases map to TRBD2. The sequenced sample consisted of peripheral blood. The clonotype comes from a human donor in a cohort sampled during active COVID-19. The CDR3 loop reads CASSGAGEPDTQYF. In DNA form, the CDR3 reads TGTGCCAGCAGCGGTGCGGGGGAGCCAGATACGCAGTATTTT.